The TCR beta chain under discussion was sequenced for a study of identical twins. Study observations and caveats: Partial confounding of zero-insertion analyses by invariant MAIT and iNKT cells was possible. The more abundant beta clonotypes in cord blood had fewer insertions, and memory repertoires did not show this. Excess sharing by twins proved weaker in beta out-of-frame sequences.

The V segment lost 3 bases and the J segment 5 bases; nucleotides outside the gene matches: 9. CDR1 and CDR2 from the germline V gene are SGHDT and YYEEEE. CDR3 size: 16 residues. This clonotype has at least ten counts. Antigen: not known. Addition of a universal primer site occurred through template switching, and cDNA carried unique molecular identifiers. TCRdb re-derived calls from the 5' RACE reads in MiXCR, one entry per CDR3 protein. Counted here are approximately 500,000 distinct CDR3 sequences, roughly 15% occurring once; the ten biggest clones make up nearly 0.45%. The same sample was also used in a study of yellow fever vaccine responses in identical twins.

The V and J genes are TRBV5-6 and TRBJ2-5, with TRBD1 matching over 11 bases. This TCR came from a woman younger than 30 in good health. Input material: CD4+ T cells sorted from blood. In nucleotides, the CDR3 is TGTGCCAGCAGCTCCGGGACAGGGGGTGATTTGGAGACCCAGTACTTC. The encoded protein is CASSSGTGGDLETQYF.